This T cell receptor (beta chain) was recorded in a study of control samples from healthy donors and cancer patients. Germline V gene lookup returns CDR1 SGHDT and CDR2 YYEEEE. This CDR3 is built from 12 residues. V lost 0 bases and J 4 bases, leaving 4 bases between the germline ends. TCRdb's table, derived via immunoSEQ multiplex PCR, lists solely in-frame clones and lacks some. Of about 86,000 clones in the sample, 90% to 95% were seen once. The V gene is TRBV5-6, the J gene TRBJ1-2; D remains ambiguous. This TCR was sampled from a woman in her twenties or thirties in good health. The sample consisted of blood. The CDR3 reads CASSLVSYGYTF. CDR3 DNA sequence: TGTGCCAGCAGCTTGGTCAGCTATGGCTACACCTTC. Full variable domain (outside the CDR3, taken from reference TRBV5-6 and TRBJ1-2): DAGVTQSPTHLIKTRGQQVTLRCSPKSGHDTVSWYQQALGQGPQFIFQYYEEEERQRGNFPDRFSGHQFPNYSSELNVNALLLGDSALYLCASSLVSYGYTFGSGTRLTVV.